What follows describes a single T cell receptor (beta chain). Its antigen is unknown. TCRdb used MiXCR to reprocess the RT-PCR reads, holding one entry per CDR3 protein. Of around 480,000 distinct CDR3 sequences listed, about 15% were seen once; the top ten hold approximately 3%. This sample was taken from a study of response to subunit inactivated influenza vaccine. Trimming pared 1 base from V and 7 bases from J, leaving 11 bases between. CDR3 length: 15 amino acids. Germline V gene sequence: CDR1 SGHVS, CDR2 FQNEAQ. General study findings and limits: Each seasonal influenza vaccination recruits few new T cells, the authors suggested.

This clonotype was sampled from a man aged 50 to 75 who received an inactivated influenza vaccine. Sequencing was performed on CD4+ T cells sorted from PBMCs, taken less than 30 months after vaccination. This chain joins TRBV7-8 and TRBJ1-6; unclear D gene. The CDR3 nucleotides read TGTGCCAGCAGCTTAGAGGCAGGCCTAAATTCACCCCTCCACTTT. As protein: CASSLEAGLNSPLHF.